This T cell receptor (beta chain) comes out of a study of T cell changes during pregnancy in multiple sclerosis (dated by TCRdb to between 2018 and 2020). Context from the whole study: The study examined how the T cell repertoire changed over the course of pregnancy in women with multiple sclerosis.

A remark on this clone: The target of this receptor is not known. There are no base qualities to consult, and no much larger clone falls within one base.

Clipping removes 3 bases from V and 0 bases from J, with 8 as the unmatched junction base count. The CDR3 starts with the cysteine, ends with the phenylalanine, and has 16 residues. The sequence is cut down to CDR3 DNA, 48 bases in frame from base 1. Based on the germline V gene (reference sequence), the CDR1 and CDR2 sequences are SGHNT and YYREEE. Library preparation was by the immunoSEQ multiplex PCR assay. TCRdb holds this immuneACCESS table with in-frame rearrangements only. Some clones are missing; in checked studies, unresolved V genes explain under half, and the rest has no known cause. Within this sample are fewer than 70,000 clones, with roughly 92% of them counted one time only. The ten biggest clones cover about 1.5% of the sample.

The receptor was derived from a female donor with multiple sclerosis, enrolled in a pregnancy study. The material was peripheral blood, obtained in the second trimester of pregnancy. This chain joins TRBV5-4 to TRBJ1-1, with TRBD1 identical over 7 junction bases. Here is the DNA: TGTGCCAGCAGCTATGACAGGGCTCGCGTGAACACTGAAGCTTTCTTT. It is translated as CASSYDRARVNTEAFF.